This TCR beta chain was retrieved from a study of cytomegalovirus exposure and HLA in healthy donors. Clones were sequenced by immunoSEQ multiplex PCR, and TCRdb holds only the in-frame ones, with some missing. The sample lists about 74,000 clones; about 94% were seen once. The germline gives CDR1 LNHDA, CDR2 SQIVND (reference sequence). CDR3 size: 15 residues. Trimming cost V 7 bases and J 3 bases; bases outside gene matches: 7. As regards this clone: The antigen is not known.

Regarding the study as a whole: Rare sequences made up most TCRs, while some public TCRs were found in many donors. Subsequent analysis of the 120 or so validation repertoires found a tendency for first-cohort TCR clusters to co-occur.

This receptor was identified in a man between 18 and 35 years old in good health and CMV-seropositive. What was sequenced was PBMCs. The chain couples TRBV19 to TRBJ2-1; 9 nucleotides line up with TRBD2. The CDR3 nucleotides read TGTGCCAGTACCCCGGGTAGCGGGAGCTACAATGAGCAGTTCTTC. Its translation is CASTPGSGSYNEQFF.